The rows below give T cell receptor beta chains drawn from one sample of a study of blood T cell repertoires in COVID-19. Assay: immunoSEQ multiplex PCR; the TCRdb copy retains only in-frame clones and omits some. The data hold about 210,000 clones, with 82% observed a single time. What was sequenced was peripheral blood. The receptor source for this set is an older woman with COVID-19, enrolled during active disease. CDR3s include the opening cysteine and the closing phenylalanine or tryptophan. D genes are given only for firm matches. Clone size is shown for a subset of rows, as once, few, many or a class of expanded clone.

V gene	D gene	J gene	clone size	CDR3 DNA	CDR3 protein
TRBV7-2	-	TRBJ2-1	-	TGTGCCAGCAGCTTATTGGTTAGCGGAACGACGGAGCAGTTCTTC	CASSLLVSGTTEQFF
TRBV5-6	TRBD1	TRBJ2-7	-	TGTGCCAGCAGCCCATGGACAGGGGTATACGAGCAGTACTTC	CASSPWTGVYEQYF
TRBV18	TRBD1	TRBJ2-7	-	TGTGCCAGCTCACCTTCGACAGGGATCCCCTACGAGCAGTACTTC	CASSPSTGIPYEQYF
TRBV19	TRBD1	TRBJ1-2	-	TGTGCCAGTAGTATAGACAGGGGGATGACTGGCTACACCTTC	CASSIDRGMTGYTF
TRBV6-6	-	TRBJ1-4	-	TGTGCCAGCAGTTACAAGCGTCCCCCTTCCGAAAAACTGTTTTTT	CASSYKRPPSEKLFF
TRBV30	-	TRBJ1-6	-	TGTGCCTGGAGGGTTCCAGGTGACTATAATTCACCCCTCCACTTT	CAWRVPGDYNSPLHF
TRBV10-3	TRBD1	TRBJ1-4	-	TGTGCCATCAGTGATCCACACAGGGGTGCTAATGAAAAACTGTTTTTT	CAISDPHRGANEKLFF
TRBV7-2	-	TRBJ1-4	-	TGTGCCAGCAGCTTACATGGAGGACGGACAACTAATGAAAAACTGTTTTTT	CASSLHGGRTTNEKLFF
TRBV18	-	TRBJ2-3	-	TGTGCCAGCTCACTACTCGGGGGAGCGAGCACAGATACGCAGTATTTT	CASSLLGGASTDTQYF
TRBV5-4	-	TRBJ1-4	once	TGTGCCAGCAGCTTGGCATCCAGGGCCAATGAAAAACTGTTTTTT	CASSLASRANEKLFF
TRBV28	-	TRBJ1-3	few	TGTGCCAGCAGTTTACCTGTTTCAGGTCACTCTGGAAACACCATATATTTT	CASSLPVSGHSGNTIYF
TRBV28	TRBD1	TRBJ2-7	-	TGTGCCAGCAGGAGACCGGGACAGGGGGCGCGGTACGAGCAGTACTTC	CASRRPGQGARYEQYF
TRBV11-3	-	TRBJ2-1	once	TGTGCCAGCAGCTTACGGGCAGGGGCCAACAATGAGCAGTTCTTC	CASSLRAGANNEQFF
TRBV9	TRBD1	TRBJ1-3	few	TGTGCCAGCAGCGTAGCTGCAGACAGGGTCTCGGGAAACACCATATATTTT	CASSVAADRVSGNTIYF
TRBV12-3/TRBV12-4	-	TRBJ2-3	-	TGTGCCAGCAGTCCGGCAGATACGCAGTATTTT	CASSPADTQYF